These 3 T cell receptor beta chains share one sample of origin, sequenced in a study of CD8 T cells in ankylosing spondylitis. One entry per CDR3 protein results from TCRdb running MiXCR on the 5' RACE reads. The sample has 200,000 to 300,000 distinct CDR3 sequences, 10% to 13% seen once; the top ten hold 2% to 3%. Sequenced: blood, either unsorted or a sorted T cell fraction (not recorded which). The receptor set was obtained from a male donor with ankylosing spondylitis or in good health (not recorded which).

In its sample, this clonotype was seen a few times. Germline is not matched at one junction end, which may reflect a read error. CDR3 region: CASTLSLLAGIYNEQFF. Here the CDR3 DNA reads TGTGCCAGCACCTTAAGCCTGTTAGCGGGGATATACAATGAGCAGTTCTTC. The J gene is TRBJ2-1, the V gene TRBV7-9; 8 bases line up with TRBD2. The V gene's germline CDR1 is SEHNR and CDR2 FQNEAQ (reference sequence). This CDR3 contains 17 residues.

The chain joins TRBV12-3 or TRBV12-4 to TRBJ1-3; D unresolved. The V and J ends lost 6 bases and 1 base respectively, with 10 bases between them. CDR3 length: 14 amino acids. The CDR3 nucleotides read TGTGCCAGCAGCAATCTGGCTTCTGGAAACACCATATATTTT. This sequence encodes CASSNLASGNTIYF.

The chain combines TRBV25-1 with TRBJ2-7; possible D gene TRBD2, 7 bases. Trimming removed 1 base from V and 7 bases from J, with 14 bases in between. Per the germline V gene, CDR1 is MGHDK and CDR2 is SYGVNS. This CDR3 is 14 amino acids long. Written as DNA, the CDR3 is TGTGCCAGCAGTGAATCCGCTAGGGGGGGAGAGCAGTACTTC. It specifies CASSESARGGEQYF.